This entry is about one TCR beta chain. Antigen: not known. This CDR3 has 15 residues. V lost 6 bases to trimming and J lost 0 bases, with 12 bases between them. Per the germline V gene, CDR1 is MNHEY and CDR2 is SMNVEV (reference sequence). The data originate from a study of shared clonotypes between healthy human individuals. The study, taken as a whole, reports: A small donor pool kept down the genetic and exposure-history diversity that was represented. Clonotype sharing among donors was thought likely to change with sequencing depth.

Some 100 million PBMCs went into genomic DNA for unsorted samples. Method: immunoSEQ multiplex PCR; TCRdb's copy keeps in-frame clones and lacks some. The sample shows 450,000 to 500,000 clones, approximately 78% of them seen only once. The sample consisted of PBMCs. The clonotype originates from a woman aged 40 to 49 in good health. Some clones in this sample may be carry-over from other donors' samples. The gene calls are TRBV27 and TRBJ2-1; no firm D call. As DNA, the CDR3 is TGTGCCAGCAGACCGATTCTGGCCTCCTACAATGAGCAGTTCTTC. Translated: CASRPILASYNEQFF.